One sample yielded the 6 T cell receptor beta chains listed below, sequenced in a study of radiation and T cells in renal cell carcinoma (dated by TCRdb to between 2020 and 2021). The library was prepared using the immunoSEQ multiplex PCR assay. Drawn from immuneACCESS, this table holds only the in-frame rearrangements with V and J called that TCRdb kept. Clones are partly lost; checked studies trace under half to an unresolved V gene and leave the rest unexplained. Within this sample are around 70,000 clones, with 82% of them counted one time only. The ten largest clonotypes hold roughly 6% of the sample. The sample's time point label, decoded: blood 2 weeks post-SBRT. The sample's treatment or condition, from its label and the paper: 15 Gy SBRT to primary tumor, nephrectomy 4 weeks later. Sequencing was performed on blood, taken from a patient whose treatment included radiotherapy and nephrectomy. The receptor source for this set is a man between 60 and 75 years old with renal cell carcinoma.

CDR3 nucleotides: TGTGCCAGCAGCTCCTCACCAGGACTAGCGGGAGGAGAGACCCAGTACTTC. This gives the protein CASSSSPGLAGGETQYF. The gene calls are TRBV7-6 and TRBJ2-5, with 14 bases matching TRBD2. This CDR3 spans 17 amino acids. Looked up from germline, CDR1 is SGHVS and CDR2 is FNYEAQ. The V and J ends lost 4 bases and 4 bases, in that order; junction bases with no gene match: 8.

The V call is TRBV19, the J call TRBJ2-2; 11 bases agree with TRBD1. The CDR3 is made up of 16 amino acids. V gave up 5 bases and J gave up 4 bases; unmatched junction bases: 6. Germline V lookup: CDR1 LNHDA, CDR2 SQIVND (reference sequence). DNA for the CDR3: TGTGCCAGTAGTCCGGACAGGGGGCCGGGCACCGGGGAGCTGTTTTTT. Amino acid sequence: CASSPDRGPGTGELFF.

The CDR3 DNA follows: TGCGCCAGCAGTTATGGCGGGGGGAACACCGGGGAGCTGTTTTTT. Its translation is CASSYGGGNTGELFF. The chain combines TRBV5-1 with TRBJ2-2, with 7 bases lining up with TRBD2. With 5 bases clipped from V and 1 base from J, the junction kept 5 bases outside the gene matches. Germline CDR1 reads SGHRS; CDR2 reads YFSETQ. The CDR3 is 15 amino acids.

The CDR3 nucleotides are TGTGCCATCAGTGTTGGCAGTTCGATCACAGATACGCAGTATTTT. Residues: CAISVGSSITDTQYF. The chain has TRBV10-3 and TRBJ2-3, with no clear D. Germline V gene data show CDR1 as ENHRY and CDR2 as SYGVKD. V was cut by 4 bases and J by 2 bases, with 13 bases left in between. The CDR3 has 15 amino acids.

The chain joins TRBV11-2 to TRBJ1-5; D call uncertain. Trimming shortened V by 2 bases and J by 0 bases, and 8 bases separated the two germline ends. Germline V CDR1 and CDR2: SGHAT, FQNNGV. This CDR3 is 15 amino acids long. As DNA, the CDR3 is TGTGCCAGCAGCTTACCCAGAGATAGCAATCAGCCCCAGCATTTT. Amino acids: CASSLPRDSNQPQHF.

The J gene is TRBJ1-1, the V gene TRBV4-1, with D uncertain. V dropped 4 bases and J dropped 6 bases, with 15 bases sitting between them. This CDR3 has 14 residues. Germline lookup yields CDR1 MGHRA and CDR2 YSYEKL. CDR3 bases: TGCGCCAGCAGCCCCCCCGCACGGGAGGCTGAAGCTTTCTTT. Translating gives CASSPPAREAEAFF.